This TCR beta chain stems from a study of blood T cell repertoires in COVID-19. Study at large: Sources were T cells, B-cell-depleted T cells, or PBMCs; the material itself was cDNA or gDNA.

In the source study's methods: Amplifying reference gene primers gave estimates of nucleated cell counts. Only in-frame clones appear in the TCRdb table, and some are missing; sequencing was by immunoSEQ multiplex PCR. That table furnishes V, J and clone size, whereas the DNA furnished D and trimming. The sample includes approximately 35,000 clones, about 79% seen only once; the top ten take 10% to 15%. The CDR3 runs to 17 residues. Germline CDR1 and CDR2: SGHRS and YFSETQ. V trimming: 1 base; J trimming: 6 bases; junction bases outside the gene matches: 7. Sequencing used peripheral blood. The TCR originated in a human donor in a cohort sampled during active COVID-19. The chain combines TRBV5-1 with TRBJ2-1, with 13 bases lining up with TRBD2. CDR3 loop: CASSLNPGLAGSNEQFF. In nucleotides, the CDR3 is TGCGCCAGCAGCTTGAATCCGGGACTAGCGGGGAGCAATGAGCAGTTCTTC.